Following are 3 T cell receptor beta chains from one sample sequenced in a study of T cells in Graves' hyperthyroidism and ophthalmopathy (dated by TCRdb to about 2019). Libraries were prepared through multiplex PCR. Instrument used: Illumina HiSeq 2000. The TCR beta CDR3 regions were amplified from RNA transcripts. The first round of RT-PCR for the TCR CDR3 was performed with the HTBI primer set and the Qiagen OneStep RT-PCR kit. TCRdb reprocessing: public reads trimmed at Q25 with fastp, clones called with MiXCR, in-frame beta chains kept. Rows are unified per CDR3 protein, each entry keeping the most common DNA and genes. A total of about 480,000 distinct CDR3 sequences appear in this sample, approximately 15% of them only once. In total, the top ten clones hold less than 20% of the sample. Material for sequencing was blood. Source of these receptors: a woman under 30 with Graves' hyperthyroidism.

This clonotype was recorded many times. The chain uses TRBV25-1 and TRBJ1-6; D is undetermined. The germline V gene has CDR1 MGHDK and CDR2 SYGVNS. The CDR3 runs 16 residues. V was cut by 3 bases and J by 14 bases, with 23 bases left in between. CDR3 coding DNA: TGTGCCAGCAGTGACGGAGCCGGACGCCTTTCTGGAACCCTCCACTTT. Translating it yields CASSDGAGRLSGTLHF.

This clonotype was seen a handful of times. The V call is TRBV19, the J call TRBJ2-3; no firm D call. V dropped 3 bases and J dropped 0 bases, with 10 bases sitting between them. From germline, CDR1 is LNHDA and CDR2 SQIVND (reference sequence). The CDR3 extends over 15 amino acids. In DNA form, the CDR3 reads TGTGCCAGTAGTATCTCCCCTACTAGCACAGATACGCAGTATTTT. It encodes CASSISPTSTDTQYF.

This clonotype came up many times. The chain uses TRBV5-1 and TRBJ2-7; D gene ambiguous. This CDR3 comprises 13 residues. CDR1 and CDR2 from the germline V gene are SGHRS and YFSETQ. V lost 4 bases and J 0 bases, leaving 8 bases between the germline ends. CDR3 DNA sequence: TGCGCCAGCAGCGTCCAAAGCTCCTACGAGCAGTACTTC. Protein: CASSVQSSYEQYF.